What follows are 23 T cell receptor beta chains derived from one specimen sequenced in a study of cytomegalovirus exposure and HLA in healthy donors. The PCR used 60 Vbeta and 13 Jbeta primers. This table comes from immunoSEQ multiplex PCR, and its TCRdb copy is limited to in-frame clones, with some not included. The sample table sets out approximately 47,000 clones. Sequenced sample: PBMCs. The receptors derive from a male donor in good health and CMV-seronegative.

CDR3 amino acids: CAISEGGGAYYGYTF. In nucleotides, the CDR3 is TGTGCCATCAGTGAAGGGGGGGGAGCTTACTATGGCTACACCTTC. The V call is TRBV10-3, the J call TRBJ1-2; tentatively, D is TRBD1 (6 bases). This CDR3 comprises 15 residues. CDR1 and CDR2 (germline): ENHRY, SYGVKD. Trimming shortened V by 3 bases and J by 3 bases, and 14 bases separated the two germline ends.

The chain has TRBV5-1 and TRBJ1-1; D perhaps matches TRBD1 (5 bases). The CDR3 contains 13 residues. The germline gives CDR1 SGHRS, CDR2 YFSETQ. The germline V and J ends were trimmed by 4 bases and 1 base, with 8 bases remaining between them. CDR3 in amino acids: CASSRRGNTEAFF. The CDR3 bases are TGCGCCAGCAGCAGAAGGGGGAACACTGAAGCTTTCTTT.

The chain joins TRBV6-5 to TRBJ1-1, with 7 bases that match TRBD1. The CDR3 loop spans 13 amino acids. V was pared by 7 bases and J by 0 bases, with 2 bases of the junction left unmatched. The germline CDR1 and CDR2 sequences are MNHEY and SVGAGI. CDR3 in amino acids: CASTQGVNTEAFF. The CDR3 coding sequence is TGTGCCAGCACCCAGGGGGTGAACACTGAAGCTTTCTTT.

The genes are TRBV6-6 and TRBJ1-2; 8 positions match TRBD1. This CDR3 is 16 amino acids long. With V trimmed by 7 bases and J by 8 bases, 18 bases remained unmatched. Germline V CDR1 and CDR2: MNHNY, SVGAGI (reference sequence). The CDR3 reads CASTDRGGTGDSGYTF. Here the CDR3 DNA reads TGTGCCAGCACCGATAGGGGCGGGACAGGAGATTCCGGCTACACCTTC.

This chain joins TRBV5-1 and TRBJ1-1, with a weak D call TRBD1 (5 bases). Germline-derived CDR1 and CDR2 are SGHRS and YFSETQ. With 0 bases removed from V and 13 bases from J, the gap between germline ends came to 13 bases. The CDR3 has 12 amino acids. The CDR3: CASSLVSGNVFF. CDR3 DNA: TGCGCCAGCAGCTTGGTTTCAGGGAATGTTTTCTTT.

The V gene is TRBV30, the J gene TRBJ1-2; D might be TRBD1 (6 bases). Trimming left V 0 bases short and J 2 bases short, with 16 bases between. The CDR3 runs 16 residues. Germline V lookup: CDR1 GTSNPN, CDR2 SVGIG (reference sequence). The CDR3 here is CAWSVPRQETNYGYTF. The CDR3, as DNA: TGTGCCTGGAGTGTACCGAGACAGGAGACAAACTATGGCTACACCTTC.

The chain employs TRBV12-5 and TRBJ1-6; D unclear. V lost 1 base to trimming and J lost 5 bases, with 6 bases between them. CDR1 is LGHNT, CDR2 FRNRAP, per germline. The CDR3 has 14 residues. CDR3 loop: CASGLGAHNSPLHF. CDR3 DNA: TGTGCTAGTGGTTTGGGGGCTCATAATTCACCCCTCCACTTT.

The chain carries TRBV4-3 and TRBJ2-7; 9 positions agree with TRBD1. This CDR3 is built from 19 residues. V dropped 0 bases and J dropped 1; count of bases not matched to a gene: 13. Germline CDR1 LGHNA, CDR2 YSLEER. The CDR3 DNA sequence: TGCGCCAGCAGCCAAGATGTCGACAGGGGGTTAAGGTCATCCTACGAGCAGTACTTC. Its translation: CASSQDVDRGLRSSYEQYF.

This chain connects TRBV5-5 to TRBJ2-5; D call uncertain. V lost 3 bases and J 0 bases, leaving 9 bases between the germline ends. The CDR3 is 14 residues long. Looked up from germline, CDR1 is SGHKS and CDR2 is YYEKEE (reference sequence). The CDR3 reads CASSSSRYQETQYF. The CDR3 region has the DNA TGTGCCAGCAGCTCCTCGAGGTACCAAGAGACCCAGTACTTC.

The gene calls are TRBV25-1 and TRBJ1-2; the D gene is possibly TRBD1 (6 bases). CDR1 MGHDK and CDR2 SYGVNS come from the germline V gene. V lost 7 bases and J lost 0, with 15 bases in between. This CDR3 spans 15 amino acids. Here the CDR3 reads CASTPRGGANYGYTF. CDR3 nucleotides: TGTGCCAGCACCCCAAGGGGGGGAGCTAACTATGGCTACACCTTC.

The chain carries TRBV4-1 and TRBJ1-6, with D uncertain. Germline CDR1 and CDR2: MGHRA and YSYEKL. The length of the CDR3 is 14 residues. The ends were cut back, 4 bases at V and 9 bases at J, with 13 bases in the middle. CDR3 nucleotide sequence: TGCGCCAGCAGCCCTCCTGGAGGGAGTTCACCCCTCCACTTT. Encoded protein: CASSPPGGSSPLHF.

This chain connects TRBV2 to TRBJ2-5; D is ambiguous. CDR3 length: 12 amino acids. Trimming stripped 4 bases from V and 5 bases from J, with 8 bases between. CDR1 and CDR2 from the germline V gene are SNHLY and FYNNEI. The CDR3 protein is CASSAPLETQYF. The CDR3, as DNA: TGTGCCAGCAGTGCCCCCCTGGAGACCCAGTACTTC.

A note on this clone: Germline and junction disagree at one end, which may indicate a read error. V and J are TRBV7-7 and TRBJ2-1, with 7 bases fitting TRBD2. The CDR3 length is 14 residues. CDR1 and CDR2 (germline): SSHAT, FNYEAQ (reference sequence). The CDR3 DNA sequence: TGTGCTAGCAGCTTAGCGGGCAAAACGAATGAGCAGTTCTTC. This encodes CASSLAGKTNEQFF. The full variable domain, its missing parts supplied by reference TRBV7-7 and TRBJ2-1, is GAGVSQSPRYKVTKRGQDVTLRCDPISSHATLYWYQQALGQGPEFLTYFNYEAQPDKSGLPSDRFSAERPEGSISTLTIQRTEQRDSAMYRCASSLAGKTNEQFFGPGTRLTVL.

This chain uses TRBV9 with TRBJ1-1; D is unclear. CDR1 is SGDLS and CDR2 is YYNGEE in the germline V gene. The CDR3 sequence is 13 residues long. Deletions cut 4 bases from V and 2 bases from J, with 9 bases between. CDR3 nucleotide sequence: TGTGCCAGCAGCTCAACAAGTAACACTGAAGCTTTCTTT. Protein: CASSSTSNTEAFF.

This chain connects TRBV10-3 to TRBJ1-1; weak D call: TRBD1 (6 bases). This CDR3 comprises 12 residues. The germline V gene has CDR1 ENHRY and CDR2 SYGVKD. This CDR3 is CASWGGNTEAFF. DNA of the CDR3: TGTGCTAGTTGGGGGGGCAACACTGAAGCTTTCTTT.

This sequence joins TRBV5-4 and TRBJ2-2; TRBD1 aligns across 11 bases. Germline CDR1 reads SGHNT; CDR2 reads YYREEE (reference sequence). J gave up 3 bases and V 4 bases, and 2 bases lay outside the gene matches. CDR3 length equals 15 residues. Here the CDR3 reads CASSTDRGHTGELFF. The CDR3 DNA sequence: TGTGCCAGCAGCACGGACAGGGGGCACACCGGGGAGCTGTTTTTT.

The rearrangement links TRBV7-6 to TRBJ2-7; 8 nucleotides line up with TRBD1. The J segment lost 3 bases and the V segment lost 5 bases, leaving 6 bases of the junction unmatched. CDR3 length: 14 amino acids. The germline gives CDR1 SGHVS, CDR2 FNYEAQ. CDR3 bases: TGTGCCAGCAGCGAGGACAGGGTTGACTACGAGCAGTACTTC. It is translated as CASSEDRVDYEQYF.

This rearrangement joins TRBV6-5 to TRBJ2-5, with a tentative D call TRBD1 (5 bases). Gene TRBJ2-7 matches the end of the DNA better, so the J call may be wrong. Germline V CDR1 and CDR2: MNHEY, SVGAGI. This CDR3 comprises 16 residues. The CDR3 loop reads CASSYSITGLSYEQYF. The CDR3 coding sequence is TGTGCCAGCAGTTACTCGATCACAGGCCTCTCCTACGAGCAGTACTTC.

This sequence joins TRBV15 and TRBJ2-7, with D perhaps matching TRBD2 (5 bases). Germline V gives CDR1 LNHNV, CDR2 YYDKDF (reference sequence). V was pared by 0 bases and J by 6 bases, with 6 bases between. CDR3 length: 12 residues. The CDR3 spells CATSRDGGEQYF. The CDR3 DNA sequence: TGTGCCACCAGCAGAGACGGAGGCGAGCAGTACTTC.

The rearrangement uses TRBV19 and TRBJ2-4; a weak D match, TRBD2 (5 bases). With 5 bases removed from V and 6 bases from J, the gap between germline ends came to 20 bases. In germline, CDR1 is LNHDA, CDR2 SQIVND (reference sequence). The CDR3 covers 16 residues. CDR3 DNA sequence: TGTGCCAGTAGTTCATCAGGAGGAGAGGTAGGAAACATTCAGTACTTC. It codes for CASSSSGGEVGNIQYF.

The rearrangement joins TRBV2 to TRBJ2-7, with a weak D call TRBD1 (5 bases). The CDR3 is 14 residues long. Germline lookup yields CDR1 SNHLY and CDR2 FYNNEI. The germline V and J ends were trimmed by 3 bases and 3 bases, with 12 bases remaining between them. CDR3 in amino acids: CASSDKGISYEQYF. CDR3 bases: TGTGCCAGCAGTGACAAGGGGATCAGCTACGAGCAGTACTTC.

The J gene is TRBJ2-7, the V gene TRBV11-2; TRBD1 matches 7 bases. This CDR3 has 17 amino acids. V dropped 4 bases and J dropped 1; count of bases not matched to a gene: 13. Germline lookup yields CDR1 SGHAT and CDR2 FQNNGV. The CDR3, as DNA: TGTGCCAGCAGCTCCTCAACCAAAAGGGACAGTTCCTACGAGCAGTACTTC. Encoded protein: CASSSSTKRDSSYEQYF.

The chain employs TRBV4-1 and TRBJ2-7; D remains unclear. Germline values: CDR1 MGHRA, CDR2 YSYEKL. V lost 4 bases and J lost 3, with 13 bases in between. The CDR3 runs to 14 residues. The CDR3 loop is CASSPTDNSYEQYF. The CDR3 DNA sequence: TGCGCCAGCAGCCCCACCGATAACAGCTACGAGCAGTACTTC.